Listed here is a single T cell receptor beta chain. Its antigen remains unidentified. Libraries were prepared by immunoSEQ multiplex PCR; TCRdb keeps only in-frame clonotypes and omits some of them. The sample lists roughly 140,000 clones; roughly 89% were seen once. This sample stems from a study of cytomegalovirus exposure and HLA in healthy donors. The overall study: The 120 or so validation repertoires used a platform that matched the one used for the roughly 700 first-cohort repertoires, as a later analysis reported.

Study observations and caveats: A few CMV-associated chains were confirmed in vitro to be specific for CMV antigens. A later analysis found first-cohort TCR clusters tended to co-occur in the 120 validation repertoires. Among TCR beta chains, those listed as cytomegalovirus-associated numbered over 150.

Unmatched junction bases numbered 8, after V lost 2 bases and J lost 8 bases. Germline lookup yields CDR1 SGHNT and CDR2 YYREEE (reference sequence). This CDR3 contains 15 residues. The sequencing input was PBMCs. This TCR was sampled from a woman aged 18-30 years in good health and CMV-seropositive. This chain links TRBV5-4 with TRBJ1-2; 11 nucleotides align to TRBD1. This chain's CDR3 is CASSLKGTGGIGYTF. The CDR3 region has the DNA TGTGCCAGCAGCTTAAAGGGGACAGGGGGAATCGGCTACACCTTC. Filled out from reference TRBV5-4 and TRBJ1-2, the complete variable domain reads ETGVTQSPTHLIKTRGQQVTLRCSSQSGHNTVSWYQQALGQGPQFIFQYYREEENGRGNFPPRFSGLQFPNYSSELNVNALELDDSALYLCASSLKGTGGIGYTFGSGTRLTVV.